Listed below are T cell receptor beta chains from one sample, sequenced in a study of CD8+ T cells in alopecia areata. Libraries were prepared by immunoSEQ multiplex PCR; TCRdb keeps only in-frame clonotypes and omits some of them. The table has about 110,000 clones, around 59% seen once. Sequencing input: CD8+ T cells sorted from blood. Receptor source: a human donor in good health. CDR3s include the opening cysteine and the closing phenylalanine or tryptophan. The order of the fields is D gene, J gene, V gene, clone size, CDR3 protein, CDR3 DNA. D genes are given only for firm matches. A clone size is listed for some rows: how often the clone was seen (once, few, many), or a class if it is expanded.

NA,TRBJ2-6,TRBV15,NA,CATGVGANVLTF,TGTGCCACCGGGGTTGGGGCCAACGTCCTGACTTTC
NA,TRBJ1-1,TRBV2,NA,CASSSEAFF,TGTGCCAGCAGCTCGGAAGCTTTCTTT
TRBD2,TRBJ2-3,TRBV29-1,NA,CSVAGREGTDTQYF,TGCAGCGTTGCAGGGAGGGAAGGCACAGATACGCAGTATTTT
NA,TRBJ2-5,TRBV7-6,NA,CASSLAGGKETQYF,TGTGCCAGCAGCTTAGCTGGAGGGAAAGAGACCCAGTACTTC
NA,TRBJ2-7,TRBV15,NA,CATSRDRNSYEQYF,TGTGCCACCAGTAGAGATCGTAACTCCTACGAGCAGTACTTC
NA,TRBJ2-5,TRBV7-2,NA,CASSLVSGEETQYF,TGTGCCAGCAGCTTAGTGTCAGGGGAAGAGACCCAGTACTTC
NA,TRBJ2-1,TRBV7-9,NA,CASSLESSEQFF,TGTGCCAGCAGCTTAGAAAGCAGCGAGCAGTTCTTC
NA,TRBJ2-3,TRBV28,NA,CASSQTGSDTQYF,TGTGCCAGCAGCCAAACAGGATCAGATACGCAGTATTTT
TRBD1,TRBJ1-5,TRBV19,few,CASSIRDRSNQPQHF,TGTGCCAGTAGTATCCGGGACAGGTCGAATCAGCCCCAGCATTTT
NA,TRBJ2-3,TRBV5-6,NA,CASSLADTQYF,TGTGCCAGCAGCTTGGCCGATACGCAGTATTTT
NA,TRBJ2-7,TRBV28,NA,CASSLYGNSYEQYF,TGTGCCAGCAGCCTCTACGGGAACTCCTACGAGCAGTACTTC
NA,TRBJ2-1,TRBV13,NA,CASSLGGNEQFF,TGTGCCAGCAGCTTAGGGGGGAATGAGCAGTTCTTC
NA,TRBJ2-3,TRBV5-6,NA,CASSLTGTDTQYF,TGTGCCAGCAGCTTGACAGGCACAGATACGCAGTATTTT
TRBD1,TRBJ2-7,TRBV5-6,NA,CASSLRDRGNYEQYF,TGTGCCAGCAGCTTGCGGGACAGGGGGAACTACGAGCAGTACTTC
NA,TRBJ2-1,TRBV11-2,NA,CASSLGGYNEQFF,TGTGCCAGCAGCTTAGGTGGCTACAATGAGCAGTTCTTC
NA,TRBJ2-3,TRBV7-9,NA,CASSWGTDTQYF,TGTGCCAGCAGCTGGGGCACAGATACGCAGTATTTT
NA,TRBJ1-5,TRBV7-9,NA,CASSQGGAQPQHF,TGTGCCAGCAGTCAAGGGGGGGCTCAGCCCCAGCATTTT
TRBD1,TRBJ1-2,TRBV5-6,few,CASSSDRAPLGGYTF,TGTGCCAGCAGCTCCGACAGGGCGCCACTCGGTGGCTACACCTTC
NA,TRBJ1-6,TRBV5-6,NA,CASSLSSYSPLHF,TGTGCCAGCAGCTTGTCCAGTTATTCACCCCTCCACTTT
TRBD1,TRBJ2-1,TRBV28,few,CASSFTRGGQGRVTYNEQFF,TGTGCCAGCAGTTTCACGAGGGGGGGACAGGGGAGAGTCACCTACAATGAGCAGTTCTTC
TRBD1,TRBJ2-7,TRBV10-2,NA,CASSEGQGPWEQYF,TGCGCCAGCAGTGAGGGACAGGGTCCGTGGGAGCAGTACTTC
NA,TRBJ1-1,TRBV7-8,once,CASSVTNSPNTEAFF,TGTGCCAGCAGCGTGACAAATTCCCCGAACACTGAAGCTTTCTTT
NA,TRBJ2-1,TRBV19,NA,CASRGASYNEQFF,TGTGCCAGTAGGGGGGCCTCCTACAATGAGCAGTTCTTC
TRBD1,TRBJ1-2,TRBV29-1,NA,CSVEGQRTNYGYTF,TGCAGCGTGGAGGGACAGAGAACTAACTATGGCTACACCTTC
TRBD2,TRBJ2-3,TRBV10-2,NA,CASSESPTSGGTDTQYF,TGCGCCAGCAGTGAGTCCCCTACTAGCGGGGGCACAGATACGCAGTATTTT
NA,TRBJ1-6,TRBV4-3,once,CASSFTGNSPLHF,TGCGCCAGCAGCTTTACAGGGAATTCACCCCTCCACTTT
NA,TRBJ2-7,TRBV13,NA,CATLGRGPYEQYF,TGTGCCACCCTAGGACGGGGCCCCTACGAGCAGTACTTC
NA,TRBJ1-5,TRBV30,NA,CAWSLTDNSNQPQHF,TGTGCCTGGAGCCTGACAGACAATAGCAATCAGCCCCAGCATTTT
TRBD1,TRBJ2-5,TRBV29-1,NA,CSVEGTDNQETQYF,TGCAGCGTTGAGGGGACAGACAACCAAGAGACCCAGTACTTC
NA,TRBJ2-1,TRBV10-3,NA,CAISDIIGQYNEQFF,TGTGCCATCAGTGATATCATAGGGCAGTACAATGAGCAGTTCTTC
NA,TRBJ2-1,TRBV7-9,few,CASSPGDNEQFF,TGTGCCAGCAGCCCGGGGGATAATGAGCAGTTCTTC
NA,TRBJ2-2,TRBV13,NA,CASSSFQVKTGELFF,TGTGCCAGCAGCTCTTTTCAGGTTAAAACCGGGGAGCTGTTTTTT
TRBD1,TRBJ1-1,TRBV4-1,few,CASSYDQGAPATEAFF,TGCGCCAGCAGTTACGATCAGGGGGCGCCGGCCACTGAAGCTTTCTTT
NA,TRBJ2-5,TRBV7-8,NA,CASSLVAHQETQYF,TGTGCCAGCAGCTTAGTAGCGCACCAAGAGACCCAGTACTTC
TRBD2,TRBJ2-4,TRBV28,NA,CASSFPSGGERFIQYF,TGTGCCAGCAGTTTCCCTAGCGGGGGGGAAAGGTTCATTCAGTACTTC
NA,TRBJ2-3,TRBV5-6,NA,CASSPTADPTDTQYF,TGTGCCAGCAGCCCTACAGCCGATCCCACAGATACGCAGTATTTT
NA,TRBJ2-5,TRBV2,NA,CASSPYDGNQETQYF,TGTGCCAGCAGTCCGTACGACGGAAATCAAGAGACCCAGTACTTC
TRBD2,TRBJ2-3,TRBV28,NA,CASTVAGGVDTDTQYF,TGTGCCAGCACCGTCGCCGGGGGGGTAGACACAGATACGCAGTATTTT
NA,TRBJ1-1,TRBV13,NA,CASSTRDKNTEAFF,TGTGCCAGCAGTACCCGGGACAAGAACACTGAAGCTTTCTTT
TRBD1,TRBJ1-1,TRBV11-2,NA,CASSSLQGTLNTEAFF,TGTGCCAGCAGCTCGTTACAGGGGACATTGAACACTGAAGCTTTCTTT
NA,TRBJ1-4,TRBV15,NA,CATSRDWEQGDQKLFF,TGTGCCACCAGCAGAGACTGGGAACAGGGAGACCAAAAACTGTTTTTT
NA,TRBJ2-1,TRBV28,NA,CASRAGGLSNEQFF,TGTGCCAGCAGGGCCGGGGGCCTTAGTAATGAGCAGTTCTTC
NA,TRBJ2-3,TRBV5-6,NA,CASSLVGDSSTDTQYF,TGTGCCAGCAGCTTGGTAGGGGACTCTAGCACAGATACGCAGTATTTT
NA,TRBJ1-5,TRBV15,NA,CATSRDWGGQPQHF,TGTGCCACCAGCAGAGATTGGGGGGGGCAGCCCCAGCATTTT
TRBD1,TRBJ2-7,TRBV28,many,CASSFGGQGSPSIQYF,TGTGCCAGCAGTTTTGGGGGACAGGGTTCCCCTTCTATTCAGTACTTC
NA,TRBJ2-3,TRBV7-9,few,CASSLPGTGTDTQYF,TGTGCCAGCAGCTTACCCGGGACGGGAACAGATACGCAGTATTTT